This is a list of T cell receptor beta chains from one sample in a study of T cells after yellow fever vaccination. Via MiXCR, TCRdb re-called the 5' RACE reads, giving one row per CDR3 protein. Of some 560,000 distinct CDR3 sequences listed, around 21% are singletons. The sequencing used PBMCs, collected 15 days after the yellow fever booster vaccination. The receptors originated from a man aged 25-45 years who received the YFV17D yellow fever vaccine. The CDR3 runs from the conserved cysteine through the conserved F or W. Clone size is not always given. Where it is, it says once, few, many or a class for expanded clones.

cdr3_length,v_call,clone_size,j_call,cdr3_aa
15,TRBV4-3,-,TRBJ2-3,CASSSSGTRTDTQYF
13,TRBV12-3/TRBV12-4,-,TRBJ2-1,CASSLGSGISTFF
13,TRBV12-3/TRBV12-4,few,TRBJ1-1,CASSFRLNTEAFF
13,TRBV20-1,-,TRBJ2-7,CSAGTSGAYEQYF
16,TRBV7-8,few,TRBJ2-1,CASSLVSRSSYNEQFF
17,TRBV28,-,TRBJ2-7,CALQRSSTSGGTYEQYF
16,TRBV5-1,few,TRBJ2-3,CASSPDGQSSTDTQYF
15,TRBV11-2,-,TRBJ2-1,CASSLISGAYNEQFF
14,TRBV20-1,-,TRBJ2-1,CSASFDYGTNEQFF
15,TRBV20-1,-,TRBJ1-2,CSADGDSNELYGYTF
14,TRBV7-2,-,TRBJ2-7,CASSLDRWTYEQYF
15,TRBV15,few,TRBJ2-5,CATSRGVGLGETQYF
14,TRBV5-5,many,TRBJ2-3,CASSLVPGTDTQYF
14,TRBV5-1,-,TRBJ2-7,CASNLGGATEEQYF
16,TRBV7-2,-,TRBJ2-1,CASSPTGGITYNEQFF